This T cell receptor beta chain was captured by sequencing in a study of cytomegalovirus exposure and HLA in healthy donors (dated by TCRdb to between 2016 and 2019). In the study overall: An earlier analysis of roughly 630 of the donors reported 250 to 300 Gb of sequence data and 117 million unique TCR beta sequences from 150 million to 200 million T cells. Donor age, sex, ethnicity and CMV serostatus were compiled alongside the repertoire data. Roughly 300 gigabases of sequencing data and around 80 million unique TCR sequences made up an early release that covered approximately 700 HLA-typed donors. HLA typing covered class I and class II loci at four-digit resolution. All discovery cohort repertoires had been generated on a single sequencing platform. Roughly 5 DR-DQ haplotypes were handled as single units for association and clustering, since linkage in the cohort was strong. Rather than drawing on any new phenotypic data, the later analysis identified candidate immune exposures from TCR beta sequences and the way those sequences occurred across donors. Among the roughly 390 genotyped donors, 75% to 90% belonged to the genetic ancestry cluster associated with self-reported Caucasian donors. Along with the roughly 670-subject first cohort, a separate validation cohort of over a hundred different subjects was used. A later analysis re-analyzed previously published TCR beta repertoires from hundreds of donors and added high-resolution HLA genotyping to study TCR occurrence patterns. The number of donors typed differed by locus, with roughly 620-630 for A, B, C, DRB1 and DQB1, around 560 for DQA1, over 600 for DPA1, and under 490 for DPB1. An earlier analysis of 450 to 750 of the donors used high-throughput TCR beta sequencing to judge whether each TCR beta V gene segment behaved as functional or pseudogenic. To predict cytomegalovirus infection status, the study combined high-throughput TCR immunosequencing, statistical association of individual TCRs with disease status, and machine learning. A later genetic analysis took genome-wide SNP genotypes for about 55% of the roughly 700 donors and used that subset as a discovery cohort. On average, around 200,000 unique TCR beta nucleotide sequences were sequenced per donor among a few hundred genotyped donors of the cohort, with roughly 18% of those sequences being non-productive. The study aimed to test whether signatures of past pathogen exposure could be identified by cataloging public T cell receptors. Using immunosequencing, the study profiled T cell repertoires from 550 to 750 subjects and related those repertoires to cytomegalovirus serostatus. On the study overall, not on this receptor specifically: CMV serostatus was the only immune exposure information available for the cohort. In a later analysis, HLA-associated TCR beta chains were found to be more clonally expanded and to have lower generation probabilities than equally common non-associated chains. When HLA alleles, especially DR and DQ, strongly co-occurred, TCR associations were difficult to assign to individual alleles. A further reported finding was that TCR beta sequences accurately predicted the HLA-A and HLA-B alleles for most subjects in the first cohort. A group of highly shared sequence variants was considered likely to be a technical artifact of the sequencing pipeline. The 87-base-pair reads could not distinguish some IMGT-functional V segments, including TRBV6-2 and TRBV6-3, so those segments were excluded. A few of the identified cytomegalovirus-associated TCR beta chains were confirmed in vitro to be specific for cytomegalovirus antigens. The authors suggested that the approach could potentially be extended to other disease states and immunological phenotypes. Sequencing depth was assumed to be roughly uniform across donors in the presence/absence analyses, though that assumption may not hold. In the study, 164 TCR beta chains were listed as associated with cytomegalovirus. Most CMV-associated TCR beta chains appeared to be HLA-restricted in a later analysis, and the HLA associations seemed to be driven largely by CMV exposure. The classifier was reported to diagnose cytomegalovirus status with high specificity and sensitivity in both the original cohort and the validation cohort. Because counts were too low, roughly 18 rarely observed V segments, including chromosome 9 orphons, were left out of the earlier analysis of roughly 600 of the donors. Because HLA typing was missing for some donors at each locus, association tests included only the typed subset. According to a later genetic analysis, donors in an Asian-associated ancestry cluster had fewer N-insertions in productive TCRs than the approximately 670-donor mean. In a later analysis, TCR association rates were found to vary across HLA loci, with the most associated TCRs seen for DRB1 alleles and the fewest for HLA-C alleles. In an earlier analysis of 587 of the donors, most TCR beta V segments were observed in productive rearrangements about 87% or about 30% of the time, broadly matching IMGT annotations. While some public TCRs were present in many individuals, most TCR sequences turned up only very rarely across donors. This cohort had only TCR beta chains sequenced, and the lack of alpha or paired-chain data limited which features could be detected. Correlated functional status among segregating V segments might be attributable to linkage disequilibrium, but an unknown experimental factor could not be ruled out. An association between a missense DCLRE1C variant and V-gene and J-gene trimming of TCR beta chains was found in a later genetic analysis and replicated in an independent cohort. Several of the top co-occurrence clusters appeared to be linked to parvovirus B19, influenza, CMV and Epstein-Barr virus, according to a later analysis. Specific HLA alleles were associated with 15,000 to 20,000 TCR beta sequences at a false discovery rate of 0.05 in a later analysis.

As concerns this clone: There is no known antigen for this receptor. Base qualities are not provided; no much larger clone lies one nucleotide away.

The cohort comprised hundreds of healthy bone marrow donors. Cohort members were all nominally healthy when sampled, although unrecorded immune exposures were likely present. The donor was CMV seropositive and was included in the group of 270 or so seropositive cohort members. Every donor gave a peripheral blood sample, and the peripheral blood mononuclear cells from that sample were used for TCR beta sequencing. Genomic DNA was extracted from the blood cell samples with the Qiagen DNeasy Blood Extraction Kit. Looking up the germline V gene yields CDR1 LGHNT and CDR2 FRNRAP. Its CDR3 holds 15 amino acids, cysteine through phenylalanine. Only the CDR3 DNA stays, 45 bases, in frame from base 1. Relative to germline, V is 2 bases shorter and J is 1 base shorter, with 10 bases between their ends. Libraries came from the immunoSEQ multiplex PCR assay. The multiplex PCR relied on a mix of 60 forward primers for TCR Vbeta segments and 13 reverse primers for TCR Jbeta segments. The CDR3 region of rearranged TCR beta genes was amplified from genomic DNA by a multiplex PCR assay. On the Illumina HiSeq System, the amplified TCR beta libraries were sequenced as 87-base-pair reads. The original pipeline was this. A later analysis counted approximately 76 million unique TCR beta chains across the 666 repertoires, and roughly 9.9 million of these chains were shared by at least two donors. A nearest-neighbor algorithm error-corrected the raw reads and collapsed the reads into unique sequences, merging closely related sequences to remove PCR and sequencing errors. V, D and J gene segments were assigned by aligning CDR3 sequences to IMGT reference sequences. For a sequence to be retained, a match of at least six nucleotides to both a V gene segment and a J gene segment was required. Rearrangements were classified as productive when the CDR3 lacked stop codons and remained in frame with V and J, and all other rearrangements were classified as non-productive. Following IMGT convention, CDR3 was defined as the stretch from the second conserved V-encoded cysteine to the conserved J-encoded phenylalanine. The earlier analysis of about 620 of the donors excluded sequences that lacked an unambiguous match to a single V gene segment. An earlier analysis of 587 of the donors called V segments functional above 56.7% productive rearrangements and segregating when the between-donor standard deviation exceeded 5%. A statistical classification framework was built to diagnose cytomegalovirus status from the catalog of TCR beta chain sequences. A later analysis assigned V and J genes by comparing TCR nucleotide sequences with IMGT/GENE-DB human TR gene sequences. The TCRdist pipeline was used in a later analysis to assign CDR3 sequences and most-parsimonious VDJ recombination scenarios. A later analysis defined each TCR beta chain by its CDR3 amino acid sequence plus V-gene family, and excluded reads lacking a unique V-gene family. A later analysis removed 592 highly shared, low-generation-probability nucleotide sequences to deal with suspected cross-contamination and a sequencing artifact. In a later analysis, a clonal expansion index for each public chain was calculated from normalized within-repertoire ranks of inferred template counts. Generation probabilities in a later analysis came from a VDJ recombination model fitted to out-of-frame rearrangements, and those results were checked against IGoR. In a later analysis, TCR-TCR, TCR-HLA and TCR-CMV co-occurrence was scored with hypergeometric tests, and a repertoire-size bias correction was applied to TCR pairs. In a later analysis, false discovery rates were estimated by permuting HLA or CMV assignments 20 times. A later analysis grouped co-occurring TCRs with DBSCAN, adding TCRdist sequence similarity when clustering within HLA-allele-positive subsets. Co-occurrence clustering excluded repertoires with fewer than 30,000 or more than 120,000 public chains, plus five with anomalous nucleotide sharing. The immuneACCESS repertoire file appears here via TCRdb, limited to in-frame rearrangements. These files lack a portion of the clones; in checked studies, under half of the deficit traces to unresolved V genes, and the cause of the others is not known. V and J calls and clone size come straight from that table; D and trimming were deduced from the DNA. The sample data list about 300,000 clones, and roughly 89% of these were observed just once. Roughly 4% of the sample goes to the ten largest clones.

The clonotype was recovered from a man aged 40-49 years in good health and CMV-seropositive. The specimen was PBMCs. The chain is made from TRBV12-5 and TRBJ2-3; TRBD1 is possibly the D segment (6 matching bases). The CDR3 protein is CASGLQGHRTDTQYF. The DNA is as follows: TGTGCTAGTGGTTTGCAGGGGCATCGCACAGATACGCAGTATTTT.